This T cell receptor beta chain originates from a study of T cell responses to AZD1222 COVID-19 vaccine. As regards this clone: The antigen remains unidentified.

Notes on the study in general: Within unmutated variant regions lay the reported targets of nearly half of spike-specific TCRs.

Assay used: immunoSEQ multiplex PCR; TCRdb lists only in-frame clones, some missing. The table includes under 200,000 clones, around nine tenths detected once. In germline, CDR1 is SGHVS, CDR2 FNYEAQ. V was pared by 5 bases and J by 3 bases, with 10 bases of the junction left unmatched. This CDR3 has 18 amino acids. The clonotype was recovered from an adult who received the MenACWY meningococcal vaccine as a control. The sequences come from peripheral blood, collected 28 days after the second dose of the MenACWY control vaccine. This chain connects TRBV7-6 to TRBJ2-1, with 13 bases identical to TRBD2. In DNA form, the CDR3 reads TGTGCCAGCAGCGGGGAAGGGACTAGCGGGACCTACTACAATGAGCAGTTCTTC. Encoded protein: CASSGEGTSGTYYNEQFF.